These 18 T cell receptor beta chains were all obtained from the same sample, sequenced in a study of metastatic and nonmetastatic thyroid tumors. MiXCR re-clonotyped the PCR reads for TCRdb. The sample lists 30,000 or so clones, around 7.4% seen once, with about 45% in the top ten. Thyroid surgery had not been preceded by any treatment in any patient. The specimen was blood. These receptors were taken from a female donor with papillary thyroid cancer or a benign thyroid nodule (not recorded which). Some clones in this sample may be carry-over from other donors' samples.

This clone has at least ten counts. The J gene is TRBJ2-2, the V gene TRBV5-8; weak D call: TRBD2 (7 bases). Germline loops: CDR1 SGHTS, CDR2 YDEGEE. The CDR3 is 16 residues long. V was shortened by 5 bases and J by 0 bases, with 14 bases between the two germline ends. The CDR3 loop reads CASRGGGHANTGELFF. For the CDR3, the DNA is TGTGCCAGCAGGGGAGGGGGACACGCGAACACCGGGGAGCTGTTTTTT.

This clone was counted many times. The V call is TRBV4-2, the J call TRBJ1-2, with unresolved D. This CDR3 is built from 14 residues. Germline-derived CDR1 and CDR2 are LGHNA and YNFKEQ. Trimming pared 1 base from V and 2 bases from J, leaving 8 bases between. CDR3 coding DNA: TGTGCCAGCAGCCAAGTGGGTGGAAACTATGGCTACACCTTC. Protein: CASSQVGGNYGYTF.

This clone showed up many times. This chain connects TRBV20-1 to TRBJ1-2; a possible D gene is TRBD1 (6 bases). V was pared by 6 bases and J by 4 bases, with 9 bases between. Germline CDR1 and CDR2: DFQATT and SNEGSKA (reference sequence). The CDR3 is 11 amino acids. CDR3 loop: CSAKDSYGYTF. The CDR3 region has the DNA TGCAGTGCCAAGGACAGCTATGGCTACACCTTC.

This chain connects TRBV29-1 to TRBJ2-1; D call uncertain. V gave up 7 bases and J gave up 3 bases, with 19 bases separating them. CDR3 length: 15 amino acids. Germline V gives CDR1 SQVTM, CDR2 ANQGSEA. DNA for the CDR3: TGCAGCGCCGAGAACTTCCCGGGTCTCTACAATGAGCAGTTCTTC. Residues: CSAENFPGLYNEQFF.

This clone came up a few times. Given a much more abundant clone one base away, this may be a read error. Other DNA sequences within the sample encode an identical CDR3. The genes are TRBV20-1 and TRBJ1-2; D is unresolved. Looked up from germline, CDR1 is DFQATT and CDR2 is SNEGSKA (reference sequence). The CDR3 has 12 residues. In DNA form, the CDR3 reads TGCAGTGCTAAGACCGGCCCCTATGGATACACCTTC. Its protein is CSAKTGPYGYTF.

A remark on this clone: A much larger clone lies a single base off, so this may be a read error. The chain carries TRBV6-4 and TRBJ2-3; no clear D gene. Trimming shortened V by 5 bases and J by 3 bases, and 18 bases separated the two germline ends. CDR3 length: 16 amino acids. The germline V gene has CDR1 MRHNA and CDR2 SNTAGT. CDR3 coding DNA: TGTGCCAGCAGTTACCTATCTTGGGTGGGAACAGATACGCAGTATTTT. It is translated as CASSYLSWVGTDTQYF.

This clone was counted many times. This rearrangement joins TRBV15 to TRBJ2-1; 15 bases fit TRBD2. Germline V CDR1 and CDR2: LNHNV, YYDKDF (reference sequence). With V trimmed by 3 bases and J by 0 bases, 9 bases remained unmatched. The CDR3 has 20 amino acids. The CDR3 reads CATSSRGGTSGGSSYNEQFF. The CDR3 nucleotides are TGTGCCACCAGCAGCCGTGGAGGGACTAGCGGGGGGAGCTCCTACAATGAGCAGTTCTTC.

This clone occurred many times. The J gene is TRBJ1-6, the V gene TRBV14; TRBD1 might be the D (6 bases). V was shortened by 5 bases and J by 4 bases, with 9 bases between the two germline ends. There are 14 residues in the CDR3. The germline V gene encodes CDR1 SGHDN and CDR2 FVKESK. The CDR3 DNA sequence: TGTGCCAGCAGCGGACAGAGATATAATTCACCCCTCCACTTT. It codes for CASSGQRYNSPLHF.

This clone was seen at least ten times. The chain uses TRBV6-1 and TRBJ1-1, with D perhaps matching TRBD1 (5 bases). CDR3 length: 16 amino acids. Germline CDR1 and CDR2: MNHNS and SASEGT. Trimming shortened V by 5 bases and J by 1 base, and 17 bases separated the two germline ends. CDR3 in amino acids: CASSHTTIDRNTEAFF. CDR3 coding DNA: TGTGCCAGCAGTCATACCACCATCGACAGGAACACTGAAGCTTTCTTT.

Concerning this clone: Given a much more abundant clone one base away, this may be a read error. The chain carries TRBV5-1 and TRBJ2-1, with TRBD2 matching 15 bases. The V segment lost 4 bases and the J segment 9 bases; nucleotides outside the gene matches: 11. The CDR3 length is 17 residues. Germline V CDR1 and CDR2: SGHRS, YFSETQ. DNA of the CDR3: TGCGCCAGCAGCCACGGACTAGCGGGAGGGCCGGGGGGTGAGCAGTTCTTC. This gives the protein CASSHGLAGGPGGEQFF.

This clone was recorded many times. The genes are TRBV29-1 and TRBJ2-5; D uncertain. Trimming stripped 4 bases from V and 4 bases from J, with 13 bases between. The V gene's germline CDR1 is SQVTM and CDR2 ANQGSEA. This CDR3 region has 13 residues. CDR3: CSVVWALGETQYF. In DNA form, the CDR3 reads TGCAGCGTTGTTTGGGCCCTGGGAGAGACCCAGTACTTC.

This clone was recorded at least ten times. The rearrangement links TRBV19 to TRBJ2-3, with 7 bases that match TRBD1. The J segment lost 3 bases and the V segment lost 7 bases, leaving 10 bases of the junction unmatched. Germline assignment: CDR1 LNHDA and CDR2 SQIVND (reference sequence). This CDR3 has 15 residues. The CDR3 region is CASTLLGQSTDTQYF. The DNA for the CDR3 is TGTGCCAGTACTCTCTTGGGACAGAGTACAGATACGCAGTATTTT.

This clone was counted many times. This rearrangement joins TRBV7-2 to TRBJ1-6, with 7 bases aligning to TRBD1. The J segment lost 6 bases and the V segment lost 4 bases, leaving 12 bases of the junction unmatched. This CDR3 region has 17 residues. Germline CDR1 is SGHTA and CDR2 is FQGNSA. This CDR3 is CASSSRQGMRRNSPLHF. DNA of the CDR3: TGTGCCAGCAGCTCACGACAGGGAATGAGGCGTAATTCACCCCTCCACTTT. The complete variable domain, with remaining parts taken from reference TRBV7-2 and TRBJ1-6, reads GAGVSQSPSNKVTEKGKDVELRCDPISGHTALYWYRQSLGQGLEFLIYFQGNSAPDKSGLPSDRFSAERTGGSVSTLTIQRTQQEDSAVYLCASSSRQGMRRNSPLHFGNGTRLTVT.

This clone was seen at least ten times. J is TRBJ1-2 and V is TRBV20-1; 9 bases match TRBD1. Trimming took 2 bases from V and 5 from J; bases not matched to a gene: 3. The CDR3 is 13 residues long. CDR1 and CDR2 (germline): DFQATT, SNEGSKA (reference sequence). The CDR3 bases are TGCAGTGCTAGAAGTGGACAGGGGTATGGCTACACCTTC. Translation gives CSARSGQGYGYTF.

Many counts were recorded for this clone. J is TRBJ2-5 and V is TRBV6-1; D is unclear. V was shortened by 5 bases and J by 2 bases, with 15 bases between the two germline ends. The CDR3 length is 15 residues. Germline lookup yields CDR1 MNHNS and CDR2 SASEGT. The CDR3 reads CASSPLLTSQETQYF. The CDR3 DNA reads TGTGCCAGCAGTCCCCTTCTGACGTCACAAGAGACCCAGTACTTC.

This clone has ten or more counts. This may be a read error, as it is one base from a much larger clone. Other DNA sequences in this sample translate to the same CDR3. This chain connects TRBV7-2 to TRBJ1-6; D is undetermined. In germline, CDR1 is SGHTA, CDR2 FQGNSA. The CDR3 length is 16 residues. This CDR3 is CASSLGDSSGGSPLHF. As DNA, the CDR3 is TGCGCCAGCAGCTTAGGCGACTCAAGCGGAGGTTCACCCCTCCACTTT.

This clone was recorded at least ten times. The rearrangement joins TRBV2 to TRBJ2-1; D is tentatively TRBD1 or TRBD2 (5 bases each). V gave up 4 bases and J gave up 12 bases, with 13 bases separating them. This CDR3 has 12 amino acids. Germline lookup yields CDR1 SNHLY and CDR2 FYNNEI. The DNA of the CDR3 is TGTGCCAGCAGTGTACGTGGGACGAGGCAGTTCTTC. The encoded protein is CASSVRGTRQFF. Combining the CDR3 with reference TRBV2 and TRBJ2-1 gives the whole variable domain EPEVTQTPSHQVTQMGQEVILRCVPISNHLYFYWYRQILGQKVEFLVSFYNNEISEKSEIFDDQFSVERPDGSNFTLKIRSTKLEDSAMYFCASSVRGTRQFFGPGTRLTVL.

In this sample, this clone turned up many times. This chain uses TRBV6-2 or TRBV6-3 with TRBJ2-1, with 9 bases matching TRBD2. This CDR3 has 13 residues. In germline, CDR1 is MNHEY, CDR2 SVGEGT. V shed 8 bases, J shed 8 bases, and the junction held 7 bases outside the gene matches. The CDR3 protein is CASFSGRAYEQFF. DNA of the CDR3: TGTGCCAGCTTTAGCGGGAGAGCGTATGAGCAGTTCTTC.